A selection of T cell receptor beta chains follows, all from one sample in a study of T cell clonotyping in hematopoietic cell transplantation. Assay used: immunoSEQ multiplex PCR; TCRdb lists only in-frame clones, some missing. The sample has roughly 45,000 clones; 70% to 90% are singletons. The source material was peripheral blood mononuclear cells, sampled before stem cell transplant. These receptors all come from a man in his sixties with biphenotypic leukemia. Some clones in this sample may be carry-over from other donors' samples. Each CDR3 is given with its conserved first and last residue. The order of the fields is CDR3 length, V gene, J gene, D gene, CDR3 protein. D genes are given only for firm matches.

length: 14
V: TRBV6-6
J: TRBJ2-7
D: NA
CDR3: CASSYRVPPHEQYF

length: 13
V: TRBV28
J: TRBJ1-2
D: NA
CDR3: CASRPGRNYGYTF

length: 15
V: TRBV6-1
J: TRBJ1-3
D: NA
CDR3: CASRGPGPSGNTIYF

length: 13
V: TRBV28
J: TRBJ2-1
D: TRBD2
CDR3: CASSVSGRDEQFF

length: 11
V: TRBV20-1
J: TRBJ2-7
D: NA
CDR3: CSATRAYEQYF

length: 17
V: TRBV21-1
J: TRBJ1-4
D: NA
CDR3: CASSKALQRGLNEKLFF

length: 13
V: TRBV29-1
J: TRBJ1-2
D: NA
CDR3: CSVGIGGDYGYTF

length: 19
V: TRBV21-1
J: TRBJ2-7
D: NA
CDR3: CASSKARAGPRGPSREQYF

length: 13
V: TRBV7-9
J: TRBJ1-1
D: NA
CDR3: CASSSSGGEVAFF

length: 15
V: TRBV30
J: TRBJ2-4
D: NA
CDR3: CAWSVSGGGGNIQYF

length: 12
V: TRBV7-9
J: TRBJ1-2
D: NA
CDR3: CASSLEMFGYTF

length: 15
V: TRBV6-5
J: TRBJ1-2
D: TRBD1
CDR3: CASRTLTGANYGYTF

length: 16
V: TRBV4-3
J: TRBJ2-3
D: TRBD2
CDR3: CASSPTLAGGPDTQYF

length: 11
V: TRBV7-2
J: TRBJ1-2
D: NA
CDR3: CASSSRAGYTF

length: 13
V: TRBV9
J: TRBJ2-1
D: NA
CDR3: CASSATTMNEQFF

length: 15
V: TRBV28
J: TRBJ1-1
D: NA
CDR3: CASSPLQIPNTEAFF

length: 14
V: TRBV30
J: TRBJ1-5
D: TRBD1
CDR3: CAWSVRAGGGPQHF

length: 13
V: TRBV30
J: TRBJ2-3
D: NA
CDR3: CAWSVVSADTQYF

length: 14
V: TRBV6-5
J: TRBJ2-7
D: TRBD1
CDR3: CASSYTGGTYEQYF

length: 13
V: TRBV29-1
J: TRBJ2-2
D: NA
CDR3: CSVELGLLGELFF

length: 13
V: TRBV7-6
J: TRBJ2-1
D: NA
CDR3: CASSLGLYNEQFF

length: 15
V: TRBV7-6
J: TRBJ1-4
D: NA
CDR3: CASSLRPATNEKLFF

length: 17
V: TRBV9
J: TRBJ2-5
D: TRBD2
CDR3: CASSVRGLARLQETQYF

length: 15
V: TRBV4-1
J: TRBJ2-1
D: NA
CDR3: CASSQAWPPVNEQFF

length: 12
V: TRBV10-3
J: TRBJ1-5
D: NA
CDR3: CAISVSNQPQHF

length: 15
V: TRBV7-8
J: TRBJ2-1
D: TRBD2
CDR3: CASSLLAGPYNEQFF

length: 16
V: TRBV28
J: TRBJ1-2
D: TRBD1
CDR3: CASSIPWTGGNMGYTF

length: 11
V: TRBV30
J: TRBJ1-2
D: NA
CDR3: CAWSVGGGYTF

length: 13
V: TRBV9
J: TRBJ2-7
D: NA
CDR3: CASSTGGADEQYF

length: 14
V: TRBV7-9
J: TRBJ1-5
D: NA
CDR3: CASSLVGAGQPQHF